What follows are 22 T cell receptor beta chains derived from one specimen sequenced in a study of human T cells and chemical hapten exposure (dated by TCRdb to 2020 to 2023). Library creation used RACE. The reads were generated on a NextSeq 500. Using fastp at Q25 and MiXCR, TCRdb reprocessed the public reads and kept productive beta chains. Duplicate CDR3 protein sequences are folded into a single record with the most common DNA and genes. The sample includes tens of thousands of distinct CDR3 sequences, with over 9.5% observed a single time. The ten top clones hold 2% to 2.5% of the sample. This specimen's time point label, per the study, means: patch test 3, about 24 weeks after DPC sensitization. Taken with the paper, the label for treatment or condition translates to: therapeutic diphenylcyclopropenone sensitization with weekly scalp DPC. Total RNA was extracted from unfractionated whole blood that had been collected in Tempus Blood RNA tubes.

Sequencing used whole blood, obtained in connection with sensitization to the hapten diphenylcyclopropenone (DPC). The receptors were gathered from a woman aged 40 to 49 with alopecia areata. Some clones in this sample may be carry-over from other donors' samples.

This clonotype showed up many times. This sequence joins TRBV12-3 or TRBV12-4 and TRBJ2-5; 8 nucleotides match TRBD1. With 5 bases clipped from V and 6 bases from J, the junction kept 8 bases outside the gene matches. This CDR3 contains 14 residues. The DNA of the CDR3 is TGTGCCAGCAGTCATTCAGGACAGGGAAAGACCCAGTACTTC. Translation: CASSHSGQGKTQYF.

The table lists this clonotype with many counts. CDR3: CASSPAGSWAGNTIYF. CDR3 DNA sequence: TGTGCCAGCAGCCCGGCAGGGTCCTGGGCTGGAAACACCATATATTTT. J is TRBJ1-3 and V is TRBV12-3 or TRBV12-4, with a weak D call TRBD1 (5 bases). The CDR3 extends over 16 amino acids. Deletions cut 6 bases from V and 2 bases from J, with 17 bases between.

This clonotype was observed a handful of times. This rearrangement joins TRBV10-1 to TRBJ2-7; TRBD1 matches at 11 bases. V dropped 6 bases and J dropped 4; count of bases not matched to a gene: 8. Germline V lookup: CDR1 WNHNN, CDR2 SYGVQD (reference sequence). The CDR3 extends over 15 amino acids. Here the CDR3 reads CASSVGQGALYEQYF. The CDR3 DNA reads as TGCGCCAGCAGCGTAGGACAGGGGGCTTTGTACGAGCAGTACTTC.

This clonotype showed up many times. The gene calls are TRBV15 and TRBJ2-7; 8 bases fit TRBD2. Trimming cost V 4 bases and J 3 bases; bases outside gene matches: 5. CDR3 length: 14 amino acids. The germline V gene encodes CDR1 LNHNV and CDR2 YYDKDF (reference sequence). The CDR3 region is CATSIGGEGYEQYF. The CDR3 bases are TGTGCCACCAGCATCGGGGGGGAGGGCTACGAGCAGTACTTC.

This clonotype appeared many times. CDR3 residues: CASSQDRSQATYEQYF. The DNA for the CDR3 is TGCGCCAGCAGCCAAGATCGGAGTCAGGCGACCTACGAGCAGTACTTC. The gene calls are TRBV4-3 and TRBJ2-7; no firm D call. Germline CDR1 reads LGHNA; CDR2 reads YSLEER. The CDR3 totals 16 residues. V was clipped by 0 bases and J by 2 bases, with 14 bases between them.

This clonotype was detected a few times. This rearrangement joins TRBV9 to TRBJ2-1; D not resolved. This CDR3 contains 13 residues. Germline CDR1 and CDR2: SGDLS and YYNGEE. Trimming took off 6 bases at V and 10 bases at J, with 17 bases between the two ends. The DNA of the CDR3 is TGTGCCAGCAAATCAAATTTGTCGGGCGAGCAGTTCTTC. It translates to CASKSNLSGEQFF. Full variable domain (remainder filled in from reference TRBV9 and TRBJ2-1): DSGVTQTPKHLITATGQRVTLRCSPRSGDLSVYWYQQSLDQGLQFLIQYYNGEERAKGNILERFSAQQFPDLHSELNLSSLELGDSALYFCASKSNLSGEQFFGPGTRLTVL.

This clonotype was counted at least ten times. The V and J genes are TRBV20-1 and TRBJ2-4; 7 nucleotides match TRBD2. The V gene end was trimmed by 6 bases and the J gene end by 0 bases; junction bases not matched to a gene: 11. Germline CDR1 DFQATT, CDR2 SNEGSKA (reference sequence). There are 16 residues in the CDR3. CDR3 in amino acids: CSATPGAGLAKNIQYF. For the CDR3, the DNA is TGCAGTGCCACCCCCGGAGCGGGGTTAGCCAAAAACATTCAGTACTTC.

This clonotype was observed a few times. This chain joins TRBV18 and TRBJ1-6; weak D call: TRBD1 (6 bases). The V gene's germline CDR1 is KGHSH and CDR2 LQKENI. This CDR3 is 17 amino acids long. Trimming removed 6 bases from V and 9 bases from J, with 24 bases in between. In nucleotides, the CDR3 is TGTGCCAGCTCGGGGGCCCAGACCGGCTCGGGAGGTTCACCCCTCCACTTT. This translates into CASSGAQTGSGGSPLHF.

This clonotype was recorded a few times. CDR3 in amino acids: CASSYGTGPQPQHF. CDR3 sequence (DNA): TGTGCCAGCAGCTATGGGACAGGGCCCCAGCCCCAGCATTTT. The V and J genes are TRBV7-2 and TRBJ1-5; 9 bases match TRBD1. Germline CDR1 is SGHTA and CDR2 is FQGNSA. The CDR3 covers 14 residues. With V trimmed by 4 bases and J by 7 bases, 5 bases remained unmatched. Looking up the rest from reference TRBV7-2 and TRBJ1-5 gives the full variable domain: GAGVSQSPSNKVTEKGKDVELRCDPISGHTALYWYRQSLGQGLEFLIYFQGNSAPDKSGLPSDRFSAERTGGSVSTLTIQRTQQEDSAVYLCASSYGTGPQPQHFGDGTRLSIL.

The gene calls are TRBV10-3 and TRBJ2-7; no definite D call. The CDR3 extends over 12 amino acids. CDR1 and CDR2 from the germline V gene are ENHRY and SYGVKD. V was pared by 0 bases and J by 6 bases, with 6 bases between. Here the CDR3 DNA reads TGTGCCATCAGTGAGTCCCCGGCCGAGCAGTACTTC. It encodes CAISESPAEQYF.

This clonotype has just a few counts. This chain links TRBV9 with TRBJ1-4, with D possibly matching TRBD1 (6 bases). This CDR3 contains 16 residues. Trimming shortened V by 3 bases and J by 6 bases, and 18 bases separated the two germline ends. Germline CDR1 SGDLS, CDR2 YYNGEE. The CDR3 sequence: CASSAPTGTLDEKLFF. CDR3 sequence (DNA): TGTGCCAGCAGCGCACCCACCGGGACACTGGATGAAAAACTGTTTTTT.

This clonotype has only a few counts. The chain links TRBV9 to TRBJ1-6, with D possibly being TRBD1 (5 bases). The CDR3 sequence is 17 residues long. In germline, CDR1 is SGDLS, CDR2 YYNGEE. V was clipped by 3 bases and J by 8 bases, with 21 bases between them. The CDR3 DNA reads TGTGCCAGCAGCGAGGGGTCGCTTACTACGGAATATTCACCCCTCCACTTT. This translates into CASSEGSLTTEYSPLHF.

The chain links TRBV15 to TRBJ1-6; the D is unclear. Trimming shortened V by 8 bases and J by 7 bases, and 15 bases separated the two germline ends. Per germline, CDR1 LNHNV and CDR2 YYDKDF (reference sequence). This CDR3 region has 14 residues. The chain's CDR3 is CATRTRVANSPLHF. Here the CDR3 DNA reads TGTGCCACCCGCACACGGGTCGCGAATTCACCCCTCCACTTT.

This rearrangement joins TRBV19 to TRBJ2-7; 11 nucleotides agree with TRBD1. Germline assignment: CDR1 LNHDA and CDR2 SQIVND (reference sequence). V was pared by 10 bases and J by 2 bases, with 4 bases of the junction left unmatched. This CDR3 contains 13 residues. CDR3 coding DNA: TGTGCCACTGGGACAGGGGGTGCCTACGAGCAGTACTTC. The encoded protein is CATGTGGAYEQYF.

The table lists this clonotype with many counts. This sequence joins TRBV20-1 and TRBJ1-3, with a possible D match to TRBD1 (5 bases). V dropped 1 base and J dropped 6 bases, with 13 bases sitting between them. From germline, CDR1 is DFQATT and CDR2 SNEGSKA (reference sequence). The CDR3 is made up of 14 amino acids. CDR3 residues: CSARVGPGPNTIYF. DNA for the CDR3: TGCAGTGCTAGAGTAGGGCCAGGGCCAAACACCATATATTTT.

The V gene is TRBV20-1, the J gene TRBJ1-2, with D unresolved. V lost 5 bases and J lost 3, with 10 bases in between. Germline values: CDR1 DFQATT, CDR2 SNEGSKA (reference sequence). This CDR3 has 12 amino acids. The DNA of the CDR3 is TGCAGTGCTCTGACGGTGGACTATGGCTACACCTTC. This codes for CSALTVDYGYTF.

This clonotype was counted many times. The V call is TRBV28, the J call TRBJ2-1; no definite D call. V gave up 6 bases and J gave up 8 bases, with 17 bases separating them. The CDR3 is 14 amino acids. The germline V gene has CDR1 MDHEN and CDR2 SYDVKM. CDR3: CASRQESRWDEQFF. CDR3 DNA: TGTGCCAGCAGGCAGGAGTCGCGGTGGGATGAGCAGTTCTTC.

A word on this clonotype: A read error may be the cause here, since a much bigger clone is one base away. The V call is TRBV7-9, the J call TRBJ2-1; TRBD2 agrees at 7 bases. Germline CDR1 SEHNR, CDR2 FQNEAQ (reference sequence). The length of the CDR3 is 14 residues. The CDR3 protein is CASCLEVLAAEQFF. CDR3 DNA sequence: TGTGCCAGCTGCTTAGAAGTTCTAGCGGCTGAGCAGTTCTTC.

In this sample, this clonotype turned up many times. This rearrangement joins TRBV6-1 to TRBJ2-3, with TRBD2 matching over 9 bases. Germline V gene sequence: CDR1 MNHNS, CDR2 SASEGT. J gave up 4 bases and V 1 base, and 3 bases lay outside the gene matches. This CDR3 is 15 amino acids long. The CDR3 loop reads CASSEVAGGADTQYF. The CDR3 DNA is TGTGCCAGCAGTGAAGTGGCGGGGGGGGCAGATACGCAGTATTTT.

In regard to this clonotype: This may come from a read error, since a much larger clone is one base off. The chain employs TRBV10-2 and TRBJ1-1; D is unresolved. The V and J ends lost 1 base and 4 bases respectively, with 4 bases between them. This CDR3 is built from 12 residues. Germline CDR1 is WSHSY and CDR2 is SAAADI. CDR3 amino acids: CASSEWFTEAFF. DNA for the CDR3: TGCGCCAGCAGTGAGTGGTTCACTGAAGCTTTCTTT.

The V call is TRBV9, the J call TRBJ2-2; perhaps D is TRBD1 or TRBD2 (5 bases each). Germline CDR1 is SGDLS and CDR2 is YYNGEE. V lost 3 bases and J lost 0, with 18 bases in between. There are 18 residues in the CDR3. CDR3 region: CASSGPGPRGTNTGELFF. The CDR3 nucleotides are TGTGCCAGCAGCGGACCGGGACCCCGAGGGACGAACACCGGGGAGCTGTTTTTT.

This clonotype was observed at least ten times. The chain combines TRBV5-1 with TRBJ1-5, with 7 bases aligning to TRBD1. The V gene's germline CDR1 is SGHRS and CDR2 YFSETQ. V was clipped by 4 bases and J by 3 bases; unmatched bases: 7. CDR3 length equals 15 residues. The DNA for the CDR3 is TGCGCCAGCAGCATAGGGACAGTCGACAATCAGCCCCAGCATTTT. Protein sequence: CASSIGTVDNQPQHF.